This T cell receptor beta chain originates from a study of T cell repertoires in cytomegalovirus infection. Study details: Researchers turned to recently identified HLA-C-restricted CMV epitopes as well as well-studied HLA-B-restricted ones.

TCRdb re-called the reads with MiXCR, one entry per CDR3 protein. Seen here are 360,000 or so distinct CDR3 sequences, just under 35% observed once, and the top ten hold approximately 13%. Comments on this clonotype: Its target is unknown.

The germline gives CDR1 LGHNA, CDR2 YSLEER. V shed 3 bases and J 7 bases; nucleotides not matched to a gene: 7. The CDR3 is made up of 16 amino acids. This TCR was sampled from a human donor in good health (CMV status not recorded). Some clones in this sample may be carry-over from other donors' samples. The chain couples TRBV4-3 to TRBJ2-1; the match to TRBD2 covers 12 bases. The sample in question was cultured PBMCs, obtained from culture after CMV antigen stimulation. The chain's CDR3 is CASSHLAGGPLNEQFF. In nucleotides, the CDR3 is TGCGCCAGCAGCCACCTAGCGGGAGGGCCTCTGAATGAGCAGTTCTTC.